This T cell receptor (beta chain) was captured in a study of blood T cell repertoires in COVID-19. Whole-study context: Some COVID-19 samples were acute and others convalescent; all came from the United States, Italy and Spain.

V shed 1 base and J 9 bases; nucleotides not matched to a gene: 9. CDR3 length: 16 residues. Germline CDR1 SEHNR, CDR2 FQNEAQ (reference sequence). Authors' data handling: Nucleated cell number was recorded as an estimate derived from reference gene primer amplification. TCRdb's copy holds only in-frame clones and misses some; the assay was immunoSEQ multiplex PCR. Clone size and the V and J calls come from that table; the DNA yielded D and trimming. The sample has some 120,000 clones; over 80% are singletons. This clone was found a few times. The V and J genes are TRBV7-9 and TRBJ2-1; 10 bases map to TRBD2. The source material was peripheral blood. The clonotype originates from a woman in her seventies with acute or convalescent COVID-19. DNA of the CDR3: TGTGCCAGCAGCTTAGGGCTAGCGGGAGAGGAGGGTGAGCAGTTCTTC. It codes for CASSLGLAGEEGEQFF.